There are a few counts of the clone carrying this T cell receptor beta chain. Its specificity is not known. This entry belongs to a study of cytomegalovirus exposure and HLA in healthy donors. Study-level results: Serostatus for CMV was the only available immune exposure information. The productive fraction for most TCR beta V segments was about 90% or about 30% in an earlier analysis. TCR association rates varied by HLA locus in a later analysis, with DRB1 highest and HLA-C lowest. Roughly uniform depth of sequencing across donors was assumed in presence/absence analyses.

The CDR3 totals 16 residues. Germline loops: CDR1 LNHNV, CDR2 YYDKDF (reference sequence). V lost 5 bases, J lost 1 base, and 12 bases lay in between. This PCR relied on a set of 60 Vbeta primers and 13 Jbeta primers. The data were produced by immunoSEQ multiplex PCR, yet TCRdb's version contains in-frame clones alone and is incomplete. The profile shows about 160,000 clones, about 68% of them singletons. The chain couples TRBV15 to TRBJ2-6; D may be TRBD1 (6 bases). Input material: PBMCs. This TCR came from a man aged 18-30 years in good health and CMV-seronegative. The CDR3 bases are TGTGCCACCAGCTCTCAAACAGGGTCTGGGGCCAACGTCCTGACTTTC. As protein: CATSSQTGSGANVLTF.